This TCR beta chain was sequenced for a study of T cells in Graves' hyperthyroidism and ophthalmopathy. This clonotype was observed many times. Germline V lookup: CDR1 GTSNPN, CDR2 SVGIG (reference sequence). Trimming took 2 bases from V and 8 from J; bases not matched to a gene: 8. This CDR3 spans 15 amino acids. The investigators amplified TCR beta CDR3 regions from RNA transcripts. The study used the HTBI primer set for a first-round RT-PCR of the TCR CDR3. TCRdb independently ran MiXCR on the multiplex PCR reads; one entry per CDR3 protein. The sample lists fewer than 850,000 distinct CDR3 sequences; 17% were seen once. Patients aged 18 to 65 had newly diagnosed hyperthyroidism of under 2 months' duration.

The clonotype was recovered from a man between 50 and 59 years old with Graves' hyperthyroidism. The rearrangement joins TRBV30 to TRBJ2-1; 11 bases are a match to TRBD1. Sequenced: blood. The CDR3 DNA is TGTGCCTGGAGTTCCATTGGACAGGGGGCGTATGAGCAGTTCTTC. Translation gives CAWSSIGQGAYEQFF.